These 13 T cell receptor beta chains originate from one sample sequenced in a study of blood T cell repertoires in COVID-19. Sequencing used immunoSEQ multiplex PCR; TCRdb keeps in-frame clones, though not all of them. The profile shows tens of thousands of clones, approximately 89% of them singletons. Specimen: peripheral blood. The origin of the receptors is a man aged 60 to 75 with active COVID-19.

The DNA of the CDR3 is TGTGCTAGTGACCTCCCGGGACAGGGTCCCTACGAGCAGTACTTC. Translated, it gives CASDLPGQGPYEQYF. The chain uses TRBV12-5 and TRBJ2-7, with 9 bases fitting TRBD1. V gave up 7 bases and J gave up 2 bases; unmatched junction bases: 9. The CDR3 has 15 amino acids. CDR1 and CDR2 (germline): LGHNT, FRNRAP. Full variable domain (missing parts from reference TRBV12-5 and TRBJ2-7): DARVTQTPRHKVTEMGQEVTMRCQPILGHNTVFWYRQTMMQGLELLAYFRNRAPLDDSGMPKDRFSAEMPDATLATLKIQPSEPRDSAVYFCASDLPGQGPYEQYFGPGTRLTVT.

This clone showed up just a few times. Within the sample, other DNA sequences also encode this same CDR3. The chain uses TRBV6-5 and TRBJ2-1; TRBD1 matches at 8 bases. This CDR3 is built from 13 residues. Germline CDR1 is MNHEY and CDR2 is SVGAGI. Trimming removed 4 bases from V and 7 bases from J; junction bases left unmatched: 3. Here the CDR3 reads CASSWDRTNEQFF. The CDR3 coding sequence is TGTGCCAGCAGTTGGGACAGGACTAATGAGCAGTTCTTC.

This clone appeared once. The chain has TRBV6-1 and TRBJ2-5, with D tentatively TRBD1 (5 bases). Germline values: CDR1 MNHNS, CDR2 SASEGT. The V end was cut by 2 bases, the J end by 5 bases, with 15 bases between. The CDR3 runs to 15 residues. The CDR3 here is CASSEQPGRRETQYF. The CDR3 DNA sequence: TGTGCCAGCAGTGAACAGCCAGGGCGTCGGGAGACCCAGTACTTC.

The V call is TRBV28, the J call TRBJ2-4; 7 nucleotides align to TRBD2. CDR1 is MDHEN and CDR2 is SYDVKM in the germline V gene. V lost 2 bases and J lost 3; bases outside the gene matches: 4. The CDR3 is made up of 15 amino acids. The CDR3 bases are TGTGCCAGCAGTTTACCCCGGGAGGACAAAAACATTCAGTACTTC. This gives the protein CASSLPREDKNIQYF.

This chain joins TRBV5-1 and TRBJ1-2; 7 nucleotides align to TRBD1. CDR1 and CDR2 (germline): SGHRS, YFSETQ. The CDR3 has 12 amino acids. The J segment lost 8 bases and the V segment lost 4 bases, leaving 5 bases of the junction unmatched. CDR3 sequence: CASSPEGGGYTF. The CDR3 nucleotides are TGCGCCAGCAGCCCGGAAGGGGGCGGCTACACCTTC.

The chain has TRBV7-2 and TRBJ2-7; no clear D gene. The ends were cut back, 7 bases at V and 5 bases at J, with 15 bases in the middle. Germline V gene sequence: CDR1 SGHTA, CDR2 FQGNSA. This CDR3 is 13 amino acids long. The CDR3: CASKTVMADEQYF. The CDR3 DNA follows: TGTGCCAGCAAGACGGTGATGGCGGACGAGCAGTACTTC.

With regard to this clone: The identical CDR3 is also encoded by other nucleotide sequences in the sample. The chain is built from TRBV19 and TRBJ2-6; the match to TRBD1 covers 9 bases. Germline trimming cut 1 base from V and 2 bases from J; bases unmatched to any gene: 9. This CDR3 is built from 19 residues. Germline V gene lookup returns CDR1 LNHDA and CDR2 SQIVND (reference sequence). CDR3 DNA: TGTGCCAGTAGTATAGCGACCGGGACAGGGAGTCCTGGGGCCAACGTCCTGACTTTC. Protein: CASSIATGTGSPGANVLTF.

V usage is TRBV7-2 and J usage is TRBJ2-5; 12 nucleotides line up with TRBD2. Germline assignment: CDR1 SGHTA and CDR2 FQGNSA. The CDR3 extends over 16 amino acids. The trim removed 5 bases at V and 5 bases at J, leaving 9 bases unmatched. CDR3 sequence (DNA): TGTGCCAGCAGCCCACCTAGCGGGAGGGCAGGGGAGACCCAGTACTTC. Translation: CASSPPSGRAGETQYF.

This chain joins TRBV28 and TRBJ1-2; D ambiguous. Germline CDR1 MDHEN, CDR2 SYDVKM. The V and J ends lost 3 bases and 6 bases respectively, with 8 bases between them. CDR3 length: 12 residues. The CDR3 bases are TGTGCCAGCAGTTTTTCTACGCATGGCTACACCTTC. Its protein product is CASSFSTHGYTF.

This chain uses TRBV18 with TRBJ2-2, with D maybe TRBD1 (6 bases). The CDR3 length is 13 residues. Germline CDR1 is KGHSH and CDR2 is LQKENI. Trimming stripped 3 bases from V and 5 bases from J, with 7 bases between. CDR3 sequence: CASSPQGTGELFF. CDR3 in DNA: TGTGCCAGCTCACCCCAGGGGACCGGGGAGCTGTTTTTT. The full variable domain, rest sourced from reference TRBV18 and TRBJ2-2, is NAGVMQNPRHLVRRRGQEARLRCSPMKGHSHVYWYRQLPEEGLKFMVYLQKENIIDESGMPKERFSAEFPKEGPSILRIQQVVRGDSAAYFCASSPQGTGELFFGEGSRLTVL.

The V call is TRBV21-1, the J call TRBJ2-7; the tabulated D call, TRBD2, remains unverified against the DNA. TRBV21-1 is an annotated pseudogene. The CDR3 covers 16 residues. The CDR3 DNA reads TGTGCCAGCAGCAAATTAGGCACTAGCACCGACCGCGAGCAGTACTTC. Translation gives CASSKLGTSTDREQYF.

This clone occurred a few times. The genes are TRBV14 and TRBJ1-2, with D possibly matching TRBD1 (6 bases). The CDR3 extends over 16 amino acids. V was cut by 1 base and J by 4 bases, with 16 bases left in between. The germline CDR1 and CDR2 sequences are SGHDN and FVKESK. The CDR3 spells CASSQGRRGGRYGYTF. The CDR3 bases are TGTGCCAGCAGCCAAGGACGCCGTGGGGGCCGCTATGGCTACACCTTC.

This clone has only one observation. The rearrangement joins TRBV19 to TRBJ1-3; no definite D call. Germline V gene lookup returns CDR1 LNHDA and CDR2 SQIVND (reference sequence). This CDR3 region has 16 residues. V was cut by 3 bases and J by 0 bases, with 12 bases left in between. The CDR3 region is CASSIQIRGSGNTIYF. The CDR3 DNA reads as TGTGCCAGTAGTATCCAGATCCGGGGCTCTGGAAACACCATATATTTT.